This T cell receptor beta chain appears in the sequencing data of a study of blood T cell repertoires in COVID-19. Assay: immunoSEQ multiplex PCR; the TCRdb copy retains only in-frame clones and omits some. Among about 200,000 clones listed, 80% to 90% were seen once. This clone has a single count. The ends were cut back, 3 bases at V and 6 bases at J, with 14 bases in the middle. Germline lookup yields CDR1 LNHDA and CDR2 SQIVND (reference sequence). The CDR3 is made up of 15 amino acids. This TCR derives from a woman between 50 and 59 years old with acute or convalescent COVID-19. The sequencing sample was made of peripheral blood. The chain is built from TRBV19 and TRBJ1-4; no reliable D call. The CDR3 nucleotides read TGTGCCAGTAGTATCGAGGGAGGAGTCGATGAAAAACTGTTTTTT. This encodes CASSIEGGVDEKLFF.